The next 31 T cell receptor beta chains were all read from a single sample in a study of CD8 T cells in Susac syndrome. With random hexamers, reverse transcription was performed on about 0.5 to 1 ug of RNA. One entry per CDR3 protein, called by TCRdb with MiXCR from the immunoSEQ multiplex PCR reads. This table holds around 160,000 distinct CDR3 sequences, 93% found once. The sample was CD4+ T cells from PBMCs. Source of these receptors: a human donor in good health.

This rearrangement joins TRBV7-9 to TRBJ2-7; 8 positions match TRBD2. Losses at the gene ends were 5 bases for V and 1 base for J; bases not matched to a gene: 7. The CDR3 consists of 15 residues. Germline lookup yields CDR1 SEHNR and CDR2 FQNEAQ (reference sequence). The CDR3 loop reads CASSPGGELSYEQYF. For the CDR3, the DNA is TGTGCCAGCAGCCCCGGGGGGGAGTTGTCCTACGAGCAGTACTTC.

The rearrangement uses TRBV6-6 and TRBJ2-5, with 10 nucleotides matching TRBD2. This CDR3 contains 16 residues. V trimming: 5 bases; J trimming: 1 base; junction bases outside the gene matches: 7. The germline V gene encodes CDR1 MNHNY and CDR2 SVGAGI (reference sequence). The chain's CDR3 is CASSRASGGLQETQYF. As DNA, the CDR3 is TGTGCCAGCAGTAGGGCTAGCGGGGGCCTCCAAGAGACCCAGTACTTC.

The chain combines TRBV20-1 with TRBJ1-4, with D possibly matching TRBD1 (5 bases). The CDR3 covers 13 residues. Trimming removed 6 bases from V and 3 bases from J, with 11 bases in between. The germline V gene has CDR1 DFQATT and CDR2 SNEGSKA (reference sequence). As DNA, the CDR3 is TGCAGTGCCACGCCGACAGCTAATGAAAAACTGTTTTTT. Encoded protein: CSATPTANEKLFF.

This chain connects TRBV12-3 or TRBV12-4 to TRBJ1-2; 7 bases are a match to TRBD1. The CDR3 consists of 13 residues. The V gene end was trimmed by 7 bases and the J gene end by 5 bases; junction bases not matched to a gene: 7. For the CDR3, the DNA is TGTGCCAGCACCTCTCAGGGGGGGTATGGCTACACCTTC. It encodes CASTSQGGYGYTF.

The chain couples TRBV23-1 to TRBJ2-2; D uncertain. TRBV23-1 is treated as an ORF (open reading frame) with a function not yet certain. The CDR3 loop spans 14 amino acids. The germline V and J ends were trimmed by 3 bases and 1 base, with 6 bases remaining between them. This chain's CDR3 is CASSQDLNTGELFF. The CDR3 region has the DNA TGCGCCAGCAGTCAGGACCTGAACACCGGGGAGCTGTTTTTT.

The rearrangement uses TRBV3-1 and TRBJ2-1; tentatively, D is TRBD1 (5 bases). Germline V gene lookup returns CDR1 LGHDT and CDR2 YNNKEL (reference sequence). V lost 4 bases and J lost 5, with 12 bases in between. The CDR3 runs to 14 residues. The CDR3, as DNA: TGTGCCAGCAGCCCGACGACAGAAAACAATGAGCAGTTCTTC. Amino acid sequence: CASSPTTENNEQFF.

The chain employs TRBV6-2 or TRBV6-3 and TRBJ1-5; D not resolved. Trimming shortened V by 8 bases and J by 5 bases, and 10 bases separated the two germline ends. The CDR3 runs 12 residues. Germline-derived CDR1 and CDR2 are MNHEY and SVGEGT. This CDR3 is CASHEGYQPQHF. CDR3 nucleotides: TGTGCCAGCCACGAGGGTTATCAGCCCCAGCATTTT.

J is TRBJ1-1 and V is TRBV18; TRBD1 is a possible D gene (6 bases). With 5 bases removed from V and 1 base from J, the gap between germline ends came to 11 bases. CDR1 and CDR2 from the germline V gene are KGHSH and LQKENI. This CDR3 spans 14 amino acids. The CDR3 loop is CASSRGASNTEAFF. DNA of the CDR3: TGTGCCAGCTCAAGGGGGGCCTCGAACACTGAAGCTTTCTTT.

The chain is built from TRBV7-2 and TRBJ1-2; the D gene is possibly TRBD1 (6 bases). The CDR3 spans 12 residues. Per the germline V gene, CDR1 is SGHTA and CDR2 is FQGNSA. The germline V and J ends were trimmed by 3 bases and 8 bases, with 10 bases remaining between them. This CDR3 reads CASSFTGIGYTF. In DNA, the CDR3 is TGTGCCAGCAGCTTTACAGGGATAGGCTACACCTTC. The full variable domain, with the rest looked up from reference TRBV7-2 and TRBJ1-2, is GAGVSQSPSNKVTEKGKDVELRCDPISGHTALYWYRQSLGQGLEFLIYFQGNSAPDKSGLPSDRFSAERTGGSVSTLTIQRTQQEDSAVYLCASSFTGIGYTFGSGTRLTVV.

The chain couples TRBV20-1 to TRBJ2-7, with 8 bases matching TRBD1. Germline V CDR1 and CDR2: DFQATT, SNEGSKA (reference sequence). The CDR3 sequence is 13 residues long. The V segment lost 5 bases and the J segment 2 bases; nucleotides outside the gene matches: 5. This CDR3 is CSASTGAPYEQYF. The CDR3 nucleotides are TGCAGTGCTTCGACAGGGGCCCCCTACGAGCAGTACTTC.

The chain recombines TRBV5-6 with TRBJ2-2; D possibly corresponds to TRBD1 (7 bases). Germline V gene lookup returns CDR1 SGHDT and CDR2 YYEEEE. V was shortened by 6 bases and J by 5 bases, with 14 bases between the two germline ends. This CDR3 spans 14 amino acids. The CDR3 bases are TGTGCCAGCACCACGACAGGGAGGACCGGGGAGCTGTTTTTT. As protein: CASTTTGRTGELFF.

The genes are TRBV7-8 and TRBJ2-3; 8 bases line up with TRBD2. From germline, CDR1 is SGHVS and CDR2 FQNEAQ. Losses at the gene ends were 0 bases for V and 1 base for J; bases not matched to a gene: 12. CDR3 length: 19 amino acids. The CDR3 reads CASSLAGSGGQMRTDTQYF. The DNA of the CDR3 is TGTGCCAGCAGCTTAGCTGGGAGCGGGGGACAAATGCGCACAGATACGCAGTATTTT.

The chain joins TRBV5-1 to TRBJ2-3; weak D call: TRBD2 (7 bases). Per the germline V gene, CDR1 is SGHRS and CDR2 is YFSETQ. The CDR3 length is 17 residues. V gave up 1 base and J gave up 2 bases, with 17 bases separating them. The CDR3 here is CASSLYGTGGYTDTQYF. DNA for the CDR3: TGCGCCAGCAGCTTGTACGGGACGGGGGGCTACACAGATACGCAGTATTTT. The variable domain in full, completed from reference TRBV5-1 and TRBJ2-3, reads KAGVTQTPRYLIKTRGQQVTLSCSPISGHRSVSWYQQTPGQGLQFLFEYFSETQRNKGNFPGRFSGRQFSNSRSEMNVSTLELGDSALYLCASSLYGTGGYTDTQYFGPGTRLTVL.

The genes are TRBV7-9 and TRBJ2-5; 8 bases fit TRBD1. The CDR3 runs to 15 residues. V trimming: 3 bases; J trimming: 2 bases; junction bases outside the gene matches: 5. Per the germline V gene, CDR1 is SEHNR and CDR2 is FQNEAQ (reference sequence). In nucleotides, the CDR3 is TGTGCCAGCAGCTTTCAGGGGGCACAACAAGAGACCCAGTACTTC. Its protein product is CASSFQGAQQETQYF.

The chain links TRBV3-1 to TRBJ1-3; D is uncertain. Germline CDR1 and CDR2: LGHDT and YNNKEL (reference sequence). The CDR3 sequence is 14 residues long. The V end was cut by 2 bases, the J end by 0 bases, with 5 bases between. The CDR3: CASSQFSSGNTIYF. The DNA of the CDR3 is TGTGCCAGCAGCCAATTCAGCTCTGGAAACACCATATATTTT.

In DNA, the CDR3 is TGCAGTGCTAGGACTAGCGGGGGGGCGGCCTACAATGAGCAGTTCTTC. Translating gives CSARTSGGAAYNEQFF. The V call is TRBV20-1, the J call TRBJ2-1, with TRBD2 identical over 14 bases. This CDR3 spans 16 amino acids. Germline V CDR1 and CDR2: DFQATT, SNEGSKA (reference sequence). V dropped 3 bases and J dropped 2; count of bases not matched to a gene: 3.

This chain links TRBV20-1 with TRBJ1-1; D is ambiguous. CDR3 length equals 14 residues. Trimming removed 6 bases at V and 5 bases at J, with 19 bases between. In germline, CDR1 is DFQATT, CDR2 SNEGSKA (reference sequence). The CDR3 here is CSAALNLGRTEAFF. The CDR3 DNA is TGCAGTGCCGCGTTAAACCTTGGGAGGACTGAAGCTTTCTTT.

This chain connects TRBV7-9 to TRBJ2-7, with TRBD2 identical over 8 bases. The junction had 6 bases not matched to a gene; V was cut back by 5 bases and J by 0 bases. CDR3 length: 15 residues. CDR1 SEHNR and CDR2 FQNEAQ come from the germline V gene (reference sequence). CDR3 coding DNA: TGTGCCAGCAGCAAAAACGGACTAGCCTCCTACGAGCAGTACTTC. Translation gives CASSKNGLASYEQYF.

This chain uses TRBV3-1 with TRBJ2-1; 7 nucleotides match TRBD2. The ends lost 0 bases at V and 13 bases at J; junction bases unmatched: 6. CDR1 and CDR2 from the germline V gene are LGHDT and YNNKEL (reference sequence). This CDR3 is 13 amino acids long. The CDR3 nucleotides are TGTGCCAGCAGCCAAGATTTGGCTAGCGGCCAGTTCTTC. Protein product: CASSQDLASGQFF.

The rearrangement uses TRBV7-9 and TRBJ2-3; D unresolved. Trimming left V 4 bases short and J 2 bases short, with 4 bases between. CDR3 size: 12 residues. Germline assignment: CDR1 SEHNR and CDR2 FQNEAQ (reference sequence). Here the CDR3 reads CASSSITDTQYF. DNA for the CDR3: TGTGCCAGCAGCTCGATCACAGATACGCAGTATTTT.

The chain has TRBV5-4 and TRBJ2-1; TRBD2 matches at 9 bases. CDR3 length: 13 residues. Trimming removed 4 bases from V and 10 bases from J; junction bases left unmatched: 6. Germline-derived CDR1 and CDR2 are SGHNT and YYREEE (reference sequence). In DNA form, the CDR3 reads TGTGCCAGCAGCCCCGCGGGGGGGAAAGAGCAGTTCTTC. It is translated as CASSPAGGKEQFF. Using reference TRBV5-4 and TRBJ2-1 for the parts outside the CDR3, the full variable domain is ETGVTQSPTHLIKTRGQQVTLRCSSQSGHNTVSWYQQALGQGPQFIFQYYREEENGRGNFPPRFSGLQFPNYSSELNVNALELDDSALYLCASSPAGGKEQFFGPGTRLTVL.

The chain combines TRBV7-9 with TRBJ1-1; the D gene is possibly TRBD1 (5 bases). Germline CDR1 reads SEHNR; CDR2 reads FQNEAQ (reference sequence). This CDR3 spans 14 amino acids. With 0 bases removed from V and 7 bases from J, the gap between germline ends came to 12 bases. The DNA for the CDR3 is TGTGCCAGCAGCTTAGCGGAGGGGCGGGGTGAAGCTTTCTTT. Encoded protein: CASSLAEGRGEAFF.

V usage is TRBV12-3 or TRBV12-4 and J usage is TRBJ2-3, with a tentative D call TRBD1 (5 bases). The V end lost 0 bases, the J end lost 8 bases, and 6 bases lay between the germline ends. CDR3 length equals 12 residues. CDR3 amino acids: CASSLARVTQYF. Written as DNA, the CDR3 is TGTGCCAGCAGTTTAGCCAGGGTTACGCAGTATTTT.

This chain joins TRBV20-1 and TRBJ2-1, with 7 bases that match TRBD2. V gave up 3 bases and J gave up 6 bases; unmatched junction bases: 2. This CDR3 is 12 amino acids long. From germline, CDR1 is DFQATT and CDR2 SNEGSKA (reference sequence). For the CDR3, the DNA is TGCAGTGCTAGCGGGGGGATCAATGAGCAGTTCTTC. Protein sequence: CSASGGINEQFF.

In regard to this clonotype: Compared with germline, one end of the junction differs, possibly owing to a read error. In DNA form, the CDR3 reads TGTGCCAGCAGCCTAGCGGGGGGGAGCTCCTACGAGCAGTACTTC. Translating it yields CASSLAGGSSYEQYF. The rearrangement uses TRBV7-6 and TRBJ2-7, with 12 bases that match TRBD2. CDR1 is SGHVS, CDR2 FNYEAQ, per germline. This CDR3 has 15 amino acids.

The gene calls are TRBV20-1 and TRBJ2-1; 11 bases map to TRBD2. Germline CDR1 and CDR2: DFQATT and SNEGSKA (reference sequence). CDR3 length equals 17 residues. V lost 0 bases to trimming and J lost 0 bases; unmatched junction nucleotides: 4. The DNA for the CDR3 is TGCAGTGCTAGAGATGTCGGACTAGCGGGCTCCTACAATGAGCAGTTCTTC. Encoded protein: CSARDVGLAGSYNEQFF.

This chain joins TRBV2 and TRBJ2-2; weak D call: TRBD1 (6 bases). Germline V lookup: CDR1 SNHLY, CDR2 FYNNEI. This CDR3 is built from 14 residues. Trimming removed 5 bases at V and 5 bases at J, with 12 bases between. The CDR3, as DNA: TGTGCCAGCAGTACAGGGATCGGGACCGGGGAGCTGTTTTTT. Translated, it gives CASSTGIGTGELFF.

The CDR3 DNA reads TGTGCCTGGAGTGTTGGGGAGGGGTTGGGGCAGTACTTC. Protein: CAWSVGEGLGQYF. The chain combines TRBV30 with TRBJ2-7; TRBD2 agrees at 7 bases. Germline lookup yields CDR1 GTSNPN and CDR2 SVGIG (reference sequence). The CDR3 sequence is 13 residues long. With 0 bases clipped from V and 9 bases from J, the junction kept 8 bases outside the gene matches. The full variable domain, with the rest looked up from reference TRBV30 and TRBJ2-7, is SQTIHQWPATLVQPVGSPLSLECTVEGTSNPNLYWYRQAAGRGLQLLFYSVGIGQISSEVPQNLSASRPQDRQFILSSKKLLLSDSGFYLCAWSVGEGLGQYFGPGTRLTVT.

This chain joins TRBV4-1 and TRBJ2-3; D gene ambiguous. V dropped 4 bases and J dropped 4 bases, with 24 bases sitting between them. The germline V gene encodes CDR1 MGHRA and CDR2 YSYEKL. CDR3 length equals 18 residues. The CDR3 DNA reads as TGCGCCAGCAGCCCAAGATCTCTGGGTCTTCTGGGTGCAGATACGCAGTATTTT. Protein sequence: CASSPRSLGLLGADTQYF.

This sequence joins TRBV7-2 and TRBJ1-6; tentative D call: TRBD1 (5 bases). Trimming shortened V by 5 bases and J by 6 bases, and 14 bases separated the two germline ends. The CDR3 extends over 15 amino acids. Germline lookup yields CDR1 SGHTA and CDR2 FQGNSA. The CDR3: CASSLGGGPNSPLHF. DNA of the CDR3: TGTGCCAGCAGCCTCGGGGGGGGACCTAATTCACCCCTCCACTTT.

The rearrangement uses TRBV24-1 and TRBJ2-1; 8 bases are a match to TRBD2. CDR3 length: 16 residues. CDR1 is KGHDR and CDR2 is SFDVKD in the germline V gene. Unmatched junction bases numbered 8, after V lost 4 bases and J lost 4 bases. DNA for the CDR3: TGTGCCACCAGTGACAACTCCCGGGGGGGTTACAATGAGCAGTTCTTC. It translates to CATSDNSRGGYNEQFF.